The 10 T cell receptor beta chains below all came from one sample that was sequenced in a study of blood T cells in healthy people across ages. Through a sample-barcoded 5' primer and a J-beta primer mix, a second PCR was run for roughly 7 to 11 cycles. TCRdb reprocessed the 5' RACE reads via MiXCR and lists one record per CDR3 protein. The repertoire holds about 650,000 distinct CDR3 sequences, less than 40% seen once, with approximately 15% in the top ten. The sequencing sample was made of blood. The receptors originated from a woman older than 75 in good health.

There are many counts of this clonotype. The chain is built from TRBV5-1 and TRBJ2-7; 8 bases fit TRBD1. This CDR3 has 13 residues. Germline loops: CDR1 SGHRS, CDR2 YFSETQ. J gave up 10 bases and V 4 bases, and 10 bases lay outside the gene matches. The CDR3 bases are TGCGCCAGCAGCGAAGGACAGGGACCGCATCAGTACTTC. Its protein is CASSEGQGPHQYF.

This chain uses TRBV7-9 with TRBJ1-1; D is unresolved. Trimming took 5 bases from V and 1 from J, leaving 11 bases between them. The CDR3 has 14 amino acids. Germline assignment: CDR1 SEHNR and CDR2 FQNEAQ (reference sequence). The CDR3 here is CASSLKSGNTEAFF. The CDR3, as DNA: TGTGCCAGCAGCCTCAAATCGGGGAACACTGAAGCTTTCTTT. Complete variable domain (other parts from reference TRBV7-9 and TRBJ1-1): DTGVSQNPRHKITKRGQNVTFRCDPISEHNRLYWYRQTLGQGPEFLTYFQNEAQLEKSRLLSDRFSAERPKGSFSTLEIQRTEQGDSAMYLCASSLKSGNTEAFFGQGTRLTVV.

This clonotype was counted ten times or more. The genes are TRBV9 and TRBJ2-7; D might be TRBD1 or TRBD2, each matching 5 bases. CDR3 length: 13 amino acids. Germline loops: CDR1 SGDLS, CDR2 YYNGEE. The V end lost 2 bases, the J end lost 7 bases, and 13 bases lay between the germline ends. CDR3 residues: CASSVGTGEEQYF. The CDR3 DNA follows: TGTGCCAGCAGCGTCGGGACGGGTGAGGAGCAGTACTTC.

This chain joins TRBV20-1 and TRBJ1-5; D is perhaps TRBD1 (6 bases). This CDR3 region has 16 residues. Germline V gene sequence: CDR1 DFQATT, CDR2 SNEGSKA (reference sequence). The V end lost 3 bases, the J end lost 1 base, and 16 bases lay between the germline ends. The DNA for the CDR3 is TGCAGTGCTAGTGGGCAGGGGAGAGAGAGCAATCAGCCCCAGCATTTT. Translated: CSASGQGRESNQPQHF.

This clonotype was observed a single time. A read error is possible here, since a much larger clone lies one base away. This sequence joins TRBV5-1 and TRBJ2-5, with TRBD1 matching 9 bases. Looked up from germline, CDR1 is SGHRS and CDR2 is YFSETQ. The CDR3 loop spans 15 amino acids. The V and J ends lost 0 bases and 11 bases, in that order; junction bases with no gene match: 11. For the CDR3, the DNA is TGCGCCAGCAGCTTGGGGGACAGGGCCTTCAATGAGCAGTACTTC. Translated: CASSLGDRAFNEQYF.

The sample holds many counts of this clonotype. The gene calls are TRBV7-2 and TRBJ1-1, with 11 bases fitting TRBD1. Germline V lookup: CDR1 SGHTA, CDR2 FQGNSA. V trimming: 5 bases; J trimming: 4 bases; junction bases outside the gene matches: 3. The CDR3 length is 14 residues. CDR3 residues: CASSPGTGGTEAFF. The CDR3 DNA sequence: TGTGCCAGCAGCCCAGGGACAGGGGGCACTGAAGCTTTCTTT.

The V and J genes are TRBV5-1 and TRBJ1-3, with 7 bases that match TRBD1. Germline CDR1 and CDR2: SGHRS and YFSETQ. This CDR3 is built from 16 residues. V was clipped by 3 bases and J by 4 bases; unmatched bases: 10. CDR3 protein: CASSSHGGTAGNTIYF. DNA for the CDR3: TGCGCCAGCAGCTCGCACGGGGGGACAGCAGGAAACACCATATATTTT.

This clonotype was detected ten times or more. The chain couples TRBV7-9 to TRBJ1-2; D is undetermined. The CDR3 is 9 residues long. CDR1 and CDR2 from the germline V gene are SEHNR and FQNEAQ (reference sequence). Trimming removed 8 bases from V and 7 bases from J, with 5 bases in between. The CDR3 loop reads CASGGGYTF. The CDR3 DNA follows: TGTGCCAGCGGAGGTGGCTACACCTTC.

V usage is TRBV6-1 and J usage is TRBJ2-7; possible D gene TRBD1, 6 bases. Trimming pared 6 bases from V and 1 base from J, leaving 16 bases between. Looked up from germline, CDR1 is MNHNS and CDR2 is SASEGT. This CDR3 region has 15 residues. CDR3 protein: CASRLTGIFSYEQYF. The CDR3, as DNA: TGTGCCAGCAGATTAACAGGGATATTTTCCTACGAGCAGTACTTC.

This clonotype was counted ten times or more. This chain links TRBV6-2 or TRBV6-3 with TRBJ2-7, with 9 bases aligning to TRBD2. V was pared by 6 bases and J by 5 bases, with 11 bases of the junction left unmatched. Germline values: CDR1 MNHEY, CDR2 SVGEGT. The CDR3 sequence is 15 residues long. The DNA for the CDR3 is TGTGCCAGCAGCCGCCCGCTAGCGGGGCCCGACGAGCAGTACTTC. It specifies CASSRPLAGPDEQYF.